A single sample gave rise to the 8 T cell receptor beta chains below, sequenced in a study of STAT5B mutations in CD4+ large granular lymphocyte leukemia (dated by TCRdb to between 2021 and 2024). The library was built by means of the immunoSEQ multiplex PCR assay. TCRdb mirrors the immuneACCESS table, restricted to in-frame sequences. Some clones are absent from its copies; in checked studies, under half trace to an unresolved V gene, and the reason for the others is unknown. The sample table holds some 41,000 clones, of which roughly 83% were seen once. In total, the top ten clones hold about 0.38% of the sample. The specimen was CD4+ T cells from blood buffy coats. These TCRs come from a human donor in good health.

The CDR3 bases are TGTGCCAGCAGCAAACAGGGTTACAATGAGCAGTTCTTC. Its protein is CASSKQGYNEQFF. The V and J genes are TRBV21-1 and TRBJ2-1; TRBD1 is the table's D call, not checked against the DNA. TRBV21-1 is listed as a pseudogene. The CDR3 contains 13 residues.

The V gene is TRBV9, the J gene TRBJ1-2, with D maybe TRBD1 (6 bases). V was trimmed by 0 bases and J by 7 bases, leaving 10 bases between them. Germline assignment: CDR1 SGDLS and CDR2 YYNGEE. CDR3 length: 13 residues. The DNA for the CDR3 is TGTGCCAGCAGCGTAGCACAGGGTAGTGGCTACACCTTC. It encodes CASSVAQGSGYTF.

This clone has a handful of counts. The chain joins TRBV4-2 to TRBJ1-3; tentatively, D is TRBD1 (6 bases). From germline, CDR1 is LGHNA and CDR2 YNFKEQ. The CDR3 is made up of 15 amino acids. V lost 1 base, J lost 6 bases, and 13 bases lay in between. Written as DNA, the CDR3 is TGTGCCAGCAGCCAAGTCTTGGGGGCGGCAAACACCATATATTTT. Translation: CASSQVLGAANTIYF.

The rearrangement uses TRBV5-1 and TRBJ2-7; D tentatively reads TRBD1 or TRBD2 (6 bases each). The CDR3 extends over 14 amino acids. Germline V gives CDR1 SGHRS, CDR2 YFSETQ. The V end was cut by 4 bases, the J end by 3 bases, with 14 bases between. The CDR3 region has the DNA TGCGCCAGCAGCCCGGGGGACACGCACTACGAGCAGTACTTC. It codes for CASSPGDTHYEQYF.

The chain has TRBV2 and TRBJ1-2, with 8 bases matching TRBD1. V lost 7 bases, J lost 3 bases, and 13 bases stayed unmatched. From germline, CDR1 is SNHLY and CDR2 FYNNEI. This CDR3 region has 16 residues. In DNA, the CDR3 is TGTGCCAGCACAGACGGGACAGGCTCAATGGACTATGGCTACACCTTC. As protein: CASTDGTGSMDYGYTF.

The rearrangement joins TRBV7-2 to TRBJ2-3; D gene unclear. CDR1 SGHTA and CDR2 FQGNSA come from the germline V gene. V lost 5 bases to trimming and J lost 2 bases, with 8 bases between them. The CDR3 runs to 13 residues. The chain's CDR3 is CASSNGNTDTQYF. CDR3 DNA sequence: TGTGCCAGCAGCAATGGGAACACAGATACGCAGTATTTT.

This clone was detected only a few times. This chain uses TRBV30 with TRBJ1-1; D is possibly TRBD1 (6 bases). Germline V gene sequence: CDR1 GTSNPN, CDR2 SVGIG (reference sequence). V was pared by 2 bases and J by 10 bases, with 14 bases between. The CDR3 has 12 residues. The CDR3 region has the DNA TGTGCCTGGAGTAGAAGGACAGTCACAGCTTTCTTT. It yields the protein CAWSRRTVTAFF.

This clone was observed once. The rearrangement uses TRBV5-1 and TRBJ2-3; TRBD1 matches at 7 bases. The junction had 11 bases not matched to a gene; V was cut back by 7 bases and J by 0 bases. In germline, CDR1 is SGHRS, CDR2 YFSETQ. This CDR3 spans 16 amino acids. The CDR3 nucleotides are TGCGCCAGCGCCATCGGACAGGTTACTAGCACAGATACGCAGTATTTT. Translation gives CASAIGQVTSTDTQYF.